This record covers a single T cell receptor beta chain. Profiled with immunoSEQ multiplex PCR; TCRdb holds only in-frame clones, not every one. The sample holds 110,000 to 150,000 clones; approximately 94% are singletons and the top ten take over 8%. This record belongs to a study of T cell responses to AZD1222 COVID-19 vaccine. The germline V gene has CDR1 MNHEY and CDR2 SMNVEV (reference sequence). The CDR3 runs to 17 residues. J was trimmed by 8 bases and V by 5 bases; bases with no gene match: 17. The TCR was taken from an adult in good health. The chain joins TRBV27 to TRBJ2-1, with TRBD1 identical over 8 bases. Sample: peripheral blood, taken on day 0 of AZD1222 vaccination. Here the CDR3 reads CASSLEFRGLGTDEQFF. The CDR3 coding sequence is TGTGCCAGCAGTCTCGAATTCAGGGGGCTGGGTACCGATGAGCAGTTCTTC.